This TCR beta chain came from a study of shared clonotypes between healthy human individuals. Study-wide results and limits: Depth of sequencing was expected to influence donor clonotype sharing. Since donors were few, the genetic and exposure-history diversity represented was limited. Sharing across a few donors was seen in approximately 5.2% of naive CD4 clonotypes.

Replicate PCRs from sorted subsets contained roughly 220 ng DNA, which is around 30,000 T cell genomes. The protocol was immunoSEQ multiplex PCR, while the TCRdb copy is restricted to in-frame clones and leaves out a portion. Of about 590,000 clones in the sample, around 95% were seen once. With respect to this clone: Antigen: not known. A junction boundary mismatches the germline segment, possibly from a read error.

CD45RO-negative, CCR7-positively selected cells formed the naive CD8 fraction, excluding terminally differentiated effector memory CD45RA+ cells. Material for sequencing was naive CD8+ T cells sorted from blood. The clonotype was recovered from a woman aged 25-40 years in good health.

Here the CDR3 reads CASSWGQAYEQYF. CDR3 nucleotides: TGTGCCAGCAGCTGGGGACAGGCCTACGAGCAGTACTTC. The rearrangement joins TRBV4-1 to TRBJ2-7; 8 bases map to TRBD1. The CDR3 consists of 13 residues. Germline CDR1 MGHRA, CDR2 YSYEKL.